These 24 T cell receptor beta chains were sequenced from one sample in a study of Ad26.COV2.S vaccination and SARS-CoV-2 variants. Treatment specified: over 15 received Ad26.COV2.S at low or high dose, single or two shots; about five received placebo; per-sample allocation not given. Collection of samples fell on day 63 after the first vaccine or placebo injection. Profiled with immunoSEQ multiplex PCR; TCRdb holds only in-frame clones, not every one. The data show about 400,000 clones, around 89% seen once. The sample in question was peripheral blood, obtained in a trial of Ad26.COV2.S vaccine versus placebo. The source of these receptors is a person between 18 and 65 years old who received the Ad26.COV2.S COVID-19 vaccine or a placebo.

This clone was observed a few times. The CDR3 spells CASSLGLTGAGQPQHF. The CDR3 nucleotides read TGTGCCAGCAGCTTAGGATTAACAGGGGCTGGTCAGCCCCAGCATTTT. This sequence joins TRBV7-2 and TRBJ1-5; 7 bases align to TRBD1. The germline CDR1 and CDR2 sequences are SGHTA and FQGNSA. J gave up 6 bases and V 1 base, and 9 bases lay outside the gene matches. The CDR3 length is 16 residues.

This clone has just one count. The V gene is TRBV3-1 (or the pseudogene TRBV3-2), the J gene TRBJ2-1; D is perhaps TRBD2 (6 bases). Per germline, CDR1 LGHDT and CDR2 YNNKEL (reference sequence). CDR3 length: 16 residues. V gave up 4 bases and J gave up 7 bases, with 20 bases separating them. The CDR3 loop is CASSRVLAPPLNEQFF. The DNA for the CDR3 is TGTGCCAGCAGCCGAGTTCTAGCGCCACCTTTGAATGAGCAGTTCTTC.

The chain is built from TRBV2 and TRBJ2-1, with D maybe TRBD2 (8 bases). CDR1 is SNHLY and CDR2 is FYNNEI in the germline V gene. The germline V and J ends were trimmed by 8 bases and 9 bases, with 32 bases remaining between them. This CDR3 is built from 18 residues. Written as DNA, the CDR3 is TGTGCCAGCGCTCGGGACAGCGGAGCGGGAGACTCAACCTTTGAGCAGTTCTTC. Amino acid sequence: CASARDSGAGDSTFEQFF.

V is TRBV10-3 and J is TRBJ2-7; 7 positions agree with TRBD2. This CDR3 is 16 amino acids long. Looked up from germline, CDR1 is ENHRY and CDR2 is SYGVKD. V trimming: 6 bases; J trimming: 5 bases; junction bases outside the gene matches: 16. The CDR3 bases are TGTGCCATCAGCGTCGGTCTAGCGGCAGACGGCGACGAGCAGTACTTC. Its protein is CAISVGLAADGDEQYF.

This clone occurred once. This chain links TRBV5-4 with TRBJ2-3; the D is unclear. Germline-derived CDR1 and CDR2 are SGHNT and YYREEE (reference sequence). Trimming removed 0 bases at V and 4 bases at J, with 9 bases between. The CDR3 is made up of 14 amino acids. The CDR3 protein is CASSLEPKPDTQYF. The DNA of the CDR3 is TGTGCCAGCAGCTTGGAACCGAAGCCAGATACGCAGTATTTT.

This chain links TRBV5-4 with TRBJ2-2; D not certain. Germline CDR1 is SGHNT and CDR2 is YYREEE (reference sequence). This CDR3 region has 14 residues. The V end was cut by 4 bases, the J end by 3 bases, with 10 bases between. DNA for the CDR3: TGTGCCAGCAGCCCGTCACAAGACACCGGGGAGCTGTTTTTT. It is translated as CASSPSQDTGELFF.

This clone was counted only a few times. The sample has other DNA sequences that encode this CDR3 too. CDR3 in amino acids: CASSEGLNTEAFF. The CDR3 region has the DNA TGTGCCAGCAGTGAGGGGCTGAACACTGAAGCTTTCTTT. The chain employs TRBV6-1 and TRBJ1-1, with D perhaps matching TRBD1 (5 bases). The CDR3 spans 13 residues. The germline V gene encodes CDR1 MNHNS and CDR2 SASEGT. V was cut by 3 bases and J by 0 bases, with 5 bases left in between.

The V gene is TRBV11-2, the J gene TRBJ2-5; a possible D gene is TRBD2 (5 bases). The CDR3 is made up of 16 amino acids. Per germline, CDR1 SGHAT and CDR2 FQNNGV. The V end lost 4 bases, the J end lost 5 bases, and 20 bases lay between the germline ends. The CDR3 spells CASSSATSWRRETQYF. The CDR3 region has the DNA TGTGCCAGCAGCTCAGCAACTAGTTGGAGAAGGGAGACCCAGTACTTC.

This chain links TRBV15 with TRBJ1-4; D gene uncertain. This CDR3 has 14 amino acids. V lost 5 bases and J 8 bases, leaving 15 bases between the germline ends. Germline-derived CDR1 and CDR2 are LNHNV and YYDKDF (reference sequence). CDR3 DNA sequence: TGTGCCACCAGCCTTGACACGGGATCGGAAAAACTGTTTTTT. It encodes CATSLDTGSEKLFF.

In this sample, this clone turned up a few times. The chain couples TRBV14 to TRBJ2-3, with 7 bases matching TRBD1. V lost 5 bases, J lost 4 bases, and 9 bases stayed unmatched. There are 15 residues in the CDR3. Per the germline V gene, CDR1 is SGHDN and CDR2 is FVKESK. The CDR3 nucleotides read TGTGCCAGCAGCGAAAAGGGGGCGCGATCAGATACGCAGTATTTT. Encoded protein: CASSEKGARSDTQYF.

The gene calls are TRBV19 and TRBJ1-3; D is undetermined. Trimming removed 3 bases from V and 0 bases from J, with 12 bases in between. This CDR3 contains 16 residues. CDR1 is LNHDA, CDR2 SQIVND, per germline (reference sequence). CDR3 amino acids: CASSIGGALSGNTIYF. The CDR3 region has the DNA TGTGCCAGTAGTATCGGAGGAGCCCTCTCTGGAAACACCATATATTTT. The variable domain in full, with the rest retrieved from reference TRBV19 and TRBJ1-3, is DGGITQSPKYLFRKEGQNVTLSCEQNLNHDAMYWYRQDPGQGLRLIYYSQIVNDFQKGDIAEGYSVSREKKESFPLTVTSAQKNPTAFYLCASSIGGALSGNTIYFGEGSWLTVV.

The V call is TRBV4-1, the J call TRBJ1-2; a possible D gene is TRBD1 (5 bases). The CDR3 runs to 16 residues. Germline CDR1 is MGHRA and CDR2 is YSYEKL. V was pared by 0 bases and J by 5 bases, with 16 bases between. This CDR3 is CASSQEVAGGDYGYTF. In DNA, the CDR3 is TGCGCCAGCAGCCAAGAAGTTGCGGGGGGGGATTATGGCTACACCTTC.

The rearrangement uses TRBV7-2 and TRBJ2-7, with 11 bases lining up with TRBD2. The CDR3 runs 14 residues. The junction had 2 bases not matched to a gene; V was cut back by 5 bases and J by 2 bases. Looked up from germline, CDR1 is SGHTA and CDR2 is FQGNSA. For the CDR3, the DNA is TGTGCCAGCAGCCCGACTAGCGGGACCTACGAGCAGTACTTC. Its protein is CASSPTSGTYEQYF.

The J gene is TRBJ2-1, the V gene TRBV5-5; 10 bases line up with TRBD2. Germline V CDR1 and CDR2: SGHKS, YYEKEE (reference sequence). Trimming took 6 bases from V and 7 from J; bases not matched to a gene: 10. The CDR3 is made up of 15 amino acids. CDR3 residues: CASTPIAGGVNEQFF. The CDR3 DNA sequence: TGTGCCAGCACCCCCATAGCGGGAGGCGTAAATGAGCAGTTCTTC.

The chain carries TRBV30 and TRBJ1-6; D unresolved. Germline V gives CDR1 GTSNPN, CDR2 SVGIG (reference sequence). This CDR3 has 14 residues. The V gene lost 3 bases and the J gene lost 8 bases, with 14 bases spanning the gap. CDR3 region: CAWSELTEYSPLHF. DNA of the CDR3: TGTGCCTGGAGCGAGCTAACTGAGTATTCACCCCTCCACTTT.

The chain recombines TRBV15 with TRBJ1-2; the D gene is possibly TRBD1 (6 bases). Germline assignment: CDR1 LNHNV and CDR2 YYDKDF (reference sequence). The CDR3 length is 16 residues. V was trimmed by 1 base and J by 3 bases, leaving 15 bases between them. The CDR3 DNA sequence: TGTGCCACCAGCAGAGGTCAGCCAGGGGCCTACTATGGCTACACCTTC. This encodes CATSRGQPGAYYGYTF.

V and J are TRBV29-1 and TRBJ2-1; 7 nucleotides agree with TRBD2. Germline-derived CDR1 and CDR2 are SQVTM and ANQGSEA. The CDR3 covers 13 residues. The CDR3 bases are TGCACCGCGAGGGAGGGCGTCTACAATGAGCAGTTCTTC. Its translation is CTAREGVYNEQFF.

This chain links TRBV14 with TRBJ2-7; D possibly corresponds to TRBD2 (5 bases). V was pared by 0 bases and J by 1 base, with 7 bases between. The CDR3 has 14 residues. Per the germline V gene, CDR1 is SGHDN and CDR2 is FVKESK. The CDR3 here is CASSQELGSYEQYF. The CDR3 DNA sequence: TGTGCCAGCAGCCAAGAACTAGGTTCCTACGAGCAGTACTTC.

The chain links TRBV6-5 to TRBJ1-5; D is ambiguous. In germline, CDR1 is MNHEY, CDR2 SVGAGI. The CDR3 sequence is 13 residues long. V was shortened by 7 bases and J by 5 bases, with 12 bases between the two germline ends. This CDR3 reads CASMADRDQPQHF. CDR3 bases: TGTGCCAGCATGGCGGACCGAGATCAGCCCCAGCATTTT.

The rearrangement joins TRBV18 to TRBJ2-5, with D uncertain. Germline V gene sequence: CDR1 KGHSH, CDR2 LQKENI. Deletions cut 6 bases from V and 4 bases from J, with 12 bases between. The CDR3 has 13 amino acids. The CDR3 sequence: CASSVSYGETQYF. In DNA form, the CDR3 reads TGTGCCAGCTCTGTTTCATACGGAGAGACCCAGTACTTC.

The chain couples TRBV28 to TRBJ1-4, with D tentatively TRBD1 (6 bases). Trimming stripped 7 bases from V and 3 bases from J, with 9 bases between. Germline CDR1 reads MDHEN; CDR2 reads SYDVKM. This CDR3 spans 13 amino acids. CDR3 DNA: TGTGCCAGCAAAGGACAGCCTAATGAAAAACTGTTTTTT. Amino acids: CASKGQPNEKLFF.

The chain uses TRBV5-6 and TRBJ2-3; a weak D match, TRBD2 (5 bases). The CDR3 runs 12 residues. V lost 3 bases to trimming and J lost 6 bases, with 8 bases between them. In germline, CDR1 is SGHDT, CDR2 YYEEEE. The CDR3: CASSWSGDTQYF. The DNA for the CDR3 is TGTGCCAGCAGCTGGTCGGGGGATACGCAGTATTTT.

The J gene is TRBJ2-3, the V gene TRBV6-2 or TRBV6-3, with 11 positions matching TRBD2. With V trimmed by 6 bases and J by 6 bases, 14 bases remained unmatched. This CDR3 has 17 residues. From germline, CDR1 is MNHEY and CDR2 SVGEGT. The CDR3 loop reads CASSPLPLAGVADTQYF. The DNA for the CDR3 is TGTGCCAGCAGCCCTCTCCCACTAGCGGGAGTTGCCGATACGCAGTATTTT.

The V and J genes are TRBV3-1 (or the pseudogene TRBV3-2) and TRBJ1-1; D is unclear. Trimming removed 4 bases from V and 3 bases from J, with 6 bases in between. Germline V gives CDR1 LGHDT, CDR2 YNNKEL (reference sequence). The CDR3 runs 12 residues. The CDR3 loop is CASSRRDTEAFF. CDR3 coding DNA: TGTGCCAGCAGCCGAAGGGACACTGAAGCTTTCTTT.